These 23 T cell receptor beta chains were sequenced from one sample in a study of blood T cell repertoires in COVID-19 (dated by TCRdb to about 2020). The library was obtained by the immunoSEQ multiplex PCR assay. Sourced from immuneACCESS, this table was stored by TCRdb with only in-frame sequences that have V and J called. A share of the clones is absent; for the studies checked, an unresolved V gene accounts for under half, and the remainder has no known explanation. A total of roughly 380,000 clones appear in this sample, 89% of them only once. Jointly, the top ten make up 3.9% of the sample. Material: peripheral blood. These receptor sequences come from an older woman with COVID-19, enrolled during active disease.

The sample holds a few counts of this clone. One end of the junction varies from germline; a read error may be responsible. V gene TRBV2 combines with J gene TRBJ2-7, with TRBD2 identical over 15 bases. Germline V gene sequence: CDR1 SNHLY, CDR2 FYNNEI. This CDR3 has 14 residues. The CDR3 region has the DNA TGTGCCAGCAGTTCCGGACTAGCGGGGGGGCCCGACGGATTC. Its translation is CASSSGLAGGPDGF.

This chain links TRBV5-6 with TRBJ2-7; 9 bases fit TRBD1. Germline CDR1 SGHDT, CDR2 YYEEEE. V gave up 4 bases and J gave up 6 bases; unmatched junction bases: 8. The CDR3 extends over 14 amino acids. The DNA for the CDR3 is TGTGCCAGCAGCGCGGGGACAGGGAGGCTCGAGCAGTACTTC. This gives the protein CASSAGTGRLEQYF.

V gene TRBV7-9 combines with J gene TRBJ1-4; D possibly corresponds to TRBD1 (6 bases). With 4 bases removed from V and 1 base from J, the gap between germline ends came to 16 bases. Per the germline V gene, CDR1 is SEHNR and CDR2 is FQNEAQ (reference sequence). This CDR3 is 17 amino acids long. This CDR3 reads CASSSYRAGGTNEKLFF. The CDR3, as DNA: TGTGCCAGCAGCTCCTACAGGGCTGGGGGAACTAATGAAAAACTGTTTTTT.

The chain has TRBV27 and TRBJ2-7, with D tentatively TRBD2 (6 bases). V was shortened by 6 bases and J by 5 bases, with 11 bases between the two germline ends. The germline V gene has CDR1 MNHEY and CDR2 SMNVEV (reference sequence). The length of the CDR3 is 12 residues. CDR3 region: CASRERADEQYF. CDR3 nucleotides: TGTGCCAGCAGGGAGCGGGCCGACGAGCAGTACTTC.

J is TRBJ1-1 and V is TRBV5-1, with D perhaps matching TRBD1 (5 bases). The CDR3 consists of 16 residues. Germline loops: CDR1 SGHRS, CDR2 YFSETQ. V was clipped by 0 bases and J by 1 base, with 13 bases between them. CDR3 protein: CASSLEGFRPNTEAFF. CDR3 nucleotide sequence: TGCGCCAGCAGCTTGGAGGGGTTCAGACCGAACACTGAAGCTTTCTTT. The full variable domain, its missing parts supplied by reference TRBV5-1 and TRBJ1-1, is KAGVTQTPRYLIKTRGQQVTLSCSPISGHRSVSWYQQTPGQGLQFLFEYFSETQRNKGNFPGRFSGRQFSNSRSEMNVSTLELGDSALYLCASSLEGFRPNTEAFFGQGTRLTVV.

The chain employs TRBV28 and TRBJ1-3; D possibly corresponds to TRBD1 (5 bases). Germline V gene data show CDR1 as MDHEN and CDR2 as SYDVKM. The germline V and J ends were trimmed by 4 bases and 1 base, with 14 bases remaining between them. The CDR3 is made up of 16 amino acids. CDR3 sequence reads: CASSSGRVGSGNTIYF. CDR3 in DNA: TGTGCCAGCAGTTCGGGCAGGGTCGGTTCTGGAAACACCATATATTTT.

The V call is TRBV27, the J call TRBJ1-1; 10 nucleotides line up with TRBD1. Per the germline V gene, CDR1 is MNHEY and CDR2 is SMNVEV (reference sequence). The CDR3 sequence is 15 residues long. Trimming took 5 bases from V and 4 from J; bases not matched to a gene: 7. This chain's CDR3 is CASSIRDRGITEAFF. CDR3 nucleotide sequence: TGTGCCAGCAGTATCAGGGACAGGGGAATCACTGAAGCTTTCTTT.

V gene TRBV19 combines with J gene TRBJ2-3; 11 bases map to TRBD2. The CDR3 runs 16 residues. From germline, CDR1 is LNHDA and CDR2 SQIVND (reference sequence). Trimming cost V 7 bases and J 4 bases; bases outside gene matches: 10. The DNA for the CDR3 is TGTGCCAGTAATCTAGCGGGGGGCACTTTCGCAGATACGCAGTATTTT. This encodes CASNLAGGTFADTQYF.

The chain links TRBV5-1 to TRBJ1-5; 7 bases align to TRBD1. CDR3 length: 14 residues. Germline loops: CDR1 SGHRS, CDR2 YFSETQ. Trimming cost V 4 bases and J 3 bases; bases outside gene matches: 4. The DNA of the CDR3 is TGCGCCAGCAGCCCTCAGGGGGACAATCAGCCCCAGCATTTT. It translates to CASSPQGDNQPQHF. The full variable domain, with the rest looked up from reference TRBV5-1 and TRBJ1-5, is KAGVTQTPRYLIKTRGQQVTLSCSPISGHRSVSWYQQTPGQGLQFLFEYFSETQRNKGNFPGRFSGRQFSNSRSEMNVSTLELGDSALYLCASSPQGDNQPQHFGDGTRLSIL.

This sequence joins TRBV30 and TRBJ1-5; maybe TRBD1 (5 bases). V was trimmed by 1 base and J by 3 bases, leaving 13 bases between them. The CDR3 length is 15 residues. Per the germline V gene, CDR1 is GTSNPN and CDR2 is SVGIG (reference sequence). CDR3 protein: CAWSESGGVNQPQHF. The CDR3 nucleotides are TGTGCCTGGAGTGAAAGCGGGGGGGTCAATCAGCCCCAGCATTTT.

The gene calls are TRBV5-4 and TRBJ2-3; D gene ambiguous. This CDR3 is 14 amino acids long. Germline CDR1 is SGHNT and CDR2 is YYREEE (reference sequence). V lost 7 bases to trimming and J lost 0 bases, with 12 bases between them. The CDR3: CASRGPQSTDTQYF. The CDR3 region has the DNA TGTGCCAGCCGAGGCCCCCAAAGCACAGATACGCAGTATTTT.

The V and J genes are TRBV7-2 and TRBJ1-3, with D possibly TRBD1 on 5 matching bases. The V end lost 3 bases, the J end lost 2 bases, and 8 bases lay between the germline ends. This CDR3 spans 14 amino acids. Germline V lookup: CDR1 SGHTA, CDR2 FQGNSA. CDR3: CASSFHRTGNTIYF. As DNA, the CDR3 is TGTGCCAGCAGCTTTCACAGGACTGGAAACACCATATATTTT.

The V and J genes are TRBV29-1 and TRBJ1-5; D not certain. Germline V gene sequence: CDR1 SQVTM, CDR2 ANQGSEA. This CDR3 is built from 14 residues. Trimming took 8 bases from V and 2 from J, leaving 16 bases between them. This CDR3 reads CSTAEGLGNQPQHF. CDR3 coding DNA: TGCAGCACAGCGGAGGGCTTAGGCAATCAGCCCCAGCATTTT.

CDR3 bases: TGCAGCGTCCCGGGACTAAACCGGGACACCGGAGTAGATGGCTACACCTTC. Protein sequence: CSVPGLNRDTGVDGYTF. This chain uses TRBV29-1 with TRBJ1-2; the D gene is possibly TRBD1 (6 bases). CDR3 length: 17 residues. Germline CDR1 SQVTM, CDR2 ANQGSEA. Between the trimmed V and J ends, which lost 6 bases and 6 bases, there was a span of 29 bases.

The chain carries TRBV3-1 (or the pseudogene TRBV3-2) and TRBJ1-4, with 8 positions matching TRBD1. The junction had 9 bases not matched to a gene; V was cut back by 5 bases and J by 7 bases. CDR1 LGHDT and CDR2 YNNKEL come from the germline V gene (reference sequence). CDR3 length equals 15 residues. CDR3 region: CASSVRTGRIEKLFF. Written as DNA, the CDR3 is TGTGCCAGCAGCGTTCGGACAGGGAGAATTGAAAAACTGTTTTTT.

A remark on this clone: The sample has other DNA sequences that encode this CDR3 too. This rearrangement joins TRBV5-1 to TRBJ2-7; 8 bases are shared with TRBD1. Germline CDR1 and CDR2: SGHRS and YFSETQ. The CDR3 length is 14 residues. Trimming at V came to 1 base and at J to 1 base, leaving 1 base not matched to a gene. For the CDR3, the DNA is TGCGCCAGCAGCTTGCAGGGGGCGTCCTACGAGCAGTACTTC. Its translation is CASSLQGASYEQYF.

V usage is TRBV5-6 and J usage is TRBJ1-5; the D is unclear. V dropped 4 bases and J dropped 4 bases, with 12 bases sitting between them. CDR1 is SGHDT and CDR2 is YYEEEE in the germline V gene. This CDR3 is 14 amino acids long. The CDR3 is CASSQLLGNQPQHF. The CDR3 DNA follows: TGTGCCAGCAGCCAGCTTCTAGGTAATCAGCCCCAGCATTTT.

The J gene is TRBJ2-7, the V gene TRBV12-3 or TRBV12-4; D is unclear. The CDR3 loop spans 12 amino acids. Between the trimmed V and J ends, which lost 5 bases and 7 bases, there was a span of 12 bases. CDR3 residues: CASSLTRGEQYF. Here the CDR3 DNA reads TGTGCCAGCAGTCTCACCAGAGGAGAGCAGTACTTC.

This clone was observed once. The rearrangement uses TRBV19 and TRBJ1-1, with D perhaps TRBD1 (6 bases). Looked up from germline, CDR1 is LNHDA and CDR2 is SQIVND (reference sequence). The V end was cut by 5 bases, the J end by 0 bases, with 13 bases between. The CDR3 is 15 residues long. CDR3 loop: CASSPNRDMNTEAFF. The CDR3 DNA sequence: TGTGCCAGTAGTCCGAACAGGGACATGAACACTGAAGCTTTCTTT.

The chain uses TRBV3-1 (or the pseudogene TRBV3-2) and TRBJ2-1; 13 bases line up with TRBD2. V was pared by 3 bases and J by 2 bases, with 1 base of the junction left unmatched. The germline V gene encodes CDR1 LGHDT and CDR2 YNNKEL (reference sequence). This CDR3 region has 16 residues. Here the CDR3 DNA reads TGTGCCAGCAGCCACACTAGCGGGGGGGCCTACAATGAGCAGTTCTTC. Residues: CASSHTSGGAYNEQFF.

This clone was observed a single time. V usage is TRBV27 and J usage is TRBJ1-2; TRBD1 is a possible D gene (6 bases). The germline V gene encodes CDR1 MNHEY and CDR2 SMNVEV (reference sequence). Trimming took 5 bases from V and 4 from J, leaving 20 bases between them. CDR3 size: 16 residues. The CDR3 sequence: CASSAFSTGYTYGYTF. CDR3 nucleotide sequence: TGTGCCAGCAGTGCGTTCTCAACAGGGTACACCTATGGCTACACCTTC.

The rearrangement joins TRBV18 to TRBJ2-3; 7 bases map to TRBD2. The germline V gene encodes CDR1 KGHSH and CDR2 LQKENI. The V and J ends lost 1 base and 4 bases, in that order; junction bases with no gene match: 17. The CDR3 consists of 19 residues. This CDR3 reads CASSPLSAPQRGSADTQYF. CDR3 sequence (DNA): TGTGCCAGCTCACCACTTTCAGCCCCACAGCGGGGATCGGCAGATACGCAGTATTTT.

The CDR3 here is CASSEVAEETQYF. CDR3 coding DNA: TGTGCCAGCAGTGAAGTCGCAGAAGAGACCCAGTACTTC. The chain employs TRBV2 and TRBJ2-5; D gene uncertain. V lost 1 base to trimming and J lost 3 bases, with 6 bases between them. CDR1 is SNHLY and CDR2 is FYNNEI in the germline V gene. The CDR3 is 13 residues long.